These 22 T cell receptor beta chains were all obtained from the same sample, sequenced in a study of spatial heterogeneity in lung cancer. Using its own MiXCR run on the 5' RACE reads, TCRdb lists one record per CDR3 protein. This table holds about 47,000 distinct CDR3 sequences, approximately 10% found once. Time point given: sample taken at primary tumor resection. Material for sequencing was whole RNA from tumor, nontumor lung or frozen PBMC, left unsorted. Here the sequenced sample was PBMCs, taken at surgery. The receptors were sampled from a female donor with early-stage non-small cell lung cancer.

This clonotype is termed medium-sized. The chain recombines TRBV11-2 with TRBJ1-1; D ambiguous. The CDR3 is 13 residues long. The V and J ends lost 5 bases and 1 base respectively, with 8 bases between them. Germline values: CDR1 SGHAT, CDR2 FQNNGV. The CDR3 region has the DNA TGTGCCAGCAGCCATGCGGGGAACACTGAAGCTTTCTTT. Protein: CASSHAGNTEAFF. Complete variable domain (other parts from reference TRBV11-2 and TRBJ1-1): EAGVAQSPRYKIIEKRQSVAFWCNPISGHATLYWYQQILGQGPKLLIQFQNNGVVDDSQLPKDRFSAERLKGVDSTLKIQPAKLEDSAVYLCASSHAGNTEAFFGQGTRLTVV.

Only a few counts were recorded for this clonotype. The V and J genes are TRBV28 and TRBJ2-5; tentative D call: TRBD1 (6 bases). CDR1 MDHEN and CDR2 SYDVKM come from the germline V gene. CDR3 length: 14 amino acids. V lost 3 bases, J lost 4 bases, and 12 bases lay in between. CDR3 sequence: CASSLHRVGETQYF. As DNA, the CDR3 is TGTGCCAGCAGTTTGCACAGGGTTGGAGAGACCCAGTACTTC.

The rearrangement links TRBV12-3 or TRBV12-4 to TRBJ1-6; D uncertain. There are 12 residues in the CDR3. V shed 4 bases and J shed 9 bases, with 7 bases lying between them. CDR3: CASSSPSSPLHF. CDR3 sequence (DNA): TGTGCCAGCAGTTCCCCTTCTTCACCCCTCCACTTT.

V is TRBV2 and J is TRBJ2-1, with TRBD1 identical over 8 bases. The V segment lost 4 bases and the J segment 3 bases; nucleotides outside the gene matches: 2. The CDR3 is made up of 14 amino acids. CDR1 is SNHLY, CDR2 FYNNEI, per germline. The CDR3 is CASSVDRGYNEQFF. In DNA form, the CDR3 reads TGTGCCAGCAGTGTTGACAGGGGCTACAATGAGCAGTTCTTC. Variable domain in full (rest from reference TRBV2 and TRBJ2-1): EPEVTQTPSHQVTQMGQEVILRCVPISNHLYFYWYRQILGQKVEFLVSFYNNEISEKSEIFDDQFSVERPDGSNFTLKIRSTKLEDSAMYFCASSVDRGYNEQFFGPGTRLTVL.

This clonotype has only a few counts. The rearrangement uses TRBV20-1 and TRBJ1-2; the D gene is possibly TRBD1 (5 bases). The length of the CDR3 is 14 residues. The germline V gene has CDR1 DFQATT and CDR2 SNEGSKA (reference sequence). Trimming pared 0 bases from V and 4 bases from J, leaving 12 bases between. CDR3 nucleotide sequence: TGCAGTGCTAGAGATACCGGACAAATCTATGGCTACACCTTC. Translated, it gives CSARDTGQIYGYTF.

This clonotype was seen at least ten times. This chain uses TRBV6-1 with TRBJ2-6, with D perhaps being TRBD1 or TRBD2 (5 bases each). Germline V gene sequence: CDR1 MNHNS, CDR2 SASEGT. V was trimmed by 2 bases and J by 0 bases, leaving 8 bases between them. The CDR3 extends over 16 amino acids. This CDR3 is CASSEFGGSGANVLTF. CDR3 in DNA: TGTGCCAGCAGTGAATTTGGGGGCTCTGGGGCCAACGTCCTGACTTTC.

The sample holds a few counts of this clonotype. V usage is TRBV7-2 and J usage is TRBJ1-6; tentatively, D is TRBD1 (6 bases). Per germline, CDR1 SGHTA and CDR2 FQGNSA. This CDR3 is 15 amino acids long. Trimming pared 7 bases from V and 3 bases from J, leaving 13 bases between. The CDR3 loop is CASTRRDNYNSPLHF. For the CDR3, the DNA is TGTGCCAGCACCCGCCGGGACAACTATAATTCACCCCTCCACTTT.

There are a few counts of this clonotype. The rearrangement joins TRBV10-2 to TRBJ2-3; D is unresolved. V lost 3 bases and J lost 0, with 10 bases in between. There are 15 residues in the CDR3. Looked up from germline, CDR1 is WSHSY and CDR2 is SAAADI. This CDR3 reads CASSDRQHSTDTQYF. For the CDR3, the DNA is TGCGCCAGCAGTGATCGGCAGCATAGCACAGATACGCAGTATTTT.

CDR3 DNA sequence: TGTGCCAGTAGTCACAGGGGCCCAAACGGGGAGCTGTTTTTT. Translation gives CASSHRGPNGELFF. V is TRBV19 and J is TRBJ2-2; TRBD1 matches 7 bases. This CDR3 contains 14 residues. V lost 5 bases to trimming and J lost 7 bases; unmatched junction nucleotides: 7. Germline V gives CDR1 LNHDA, CDR2 SQIVND (reference sequence).

This CDR3 is CSVGTTAYNEQFF. The CDR3 DNA reads TGCAGCGTGGGTACAACGGCCTACAATGAGCAGTTCTTC. This sequence joins TRBV29-1 and TRBJ2-1; D remains ambiguous. Trimming removed 6 bases at V and 2 bases at J, with 11 bases between. CDR1 and CDR2 (germline): SQVTM, ANQGSEA. The length of the CDR3 is 13 residues.

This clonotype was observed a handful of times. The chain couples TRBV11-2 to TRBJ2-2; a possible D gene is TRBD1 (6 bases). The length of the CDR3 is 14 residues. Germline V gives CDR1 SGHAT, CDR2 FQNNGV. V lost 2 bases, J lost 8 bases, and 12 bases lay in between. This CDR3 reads CASSLSRGGGELFF. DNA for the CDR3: TGTGCCAGCAGCTTAAGCAGGGGCGGTGGGGAGCTGTTTTTT.

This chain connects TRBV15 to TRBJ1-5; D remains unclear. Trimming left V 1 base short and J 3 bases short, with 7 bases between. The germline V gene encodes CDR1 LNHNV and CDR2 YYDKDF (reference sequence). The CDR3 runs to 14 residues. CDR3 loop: CATSRAFNNQPQHF. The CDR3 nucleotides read TGTGCCACCAGCAGAGCGTTTAACAATCAGCCCCAGCATTTT.

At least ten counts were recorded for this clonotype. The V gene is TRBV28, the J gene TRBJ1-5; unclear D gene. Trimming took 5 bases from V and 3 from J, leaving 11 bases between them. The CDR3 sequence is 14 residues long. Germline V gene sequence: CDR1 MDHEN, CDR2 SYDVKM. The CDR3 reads CASSPGSPNQPQHF. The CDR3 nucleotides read TGTGCCAGCAGTCCCGGGAGCCCCAATCAGCCCCAGCATTTT. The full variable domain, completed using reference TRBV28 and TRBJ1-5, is DVKVTQSSRYLVKRTGEKVFLECVQDMDHENMFWYRQDPGLGLRLIYFSYDVKMKEKGDIPEGYSVSREKKERFSLILESASTNQTSMYLCASSPGSPNQPQHFGDGTRLSIL.

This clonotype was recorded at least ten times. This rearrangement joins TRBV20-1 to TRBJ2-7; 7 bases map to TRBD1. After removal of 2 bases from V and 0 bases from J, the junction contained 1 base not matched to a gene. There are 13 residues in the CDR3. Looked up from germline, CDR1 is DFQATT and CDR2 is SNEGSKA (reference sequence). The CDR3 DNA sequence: TGCAGTGCTAGACCAGGGGGCTCCTACGAGCAGTACTTC. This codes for CSARPGGSYEQYF.

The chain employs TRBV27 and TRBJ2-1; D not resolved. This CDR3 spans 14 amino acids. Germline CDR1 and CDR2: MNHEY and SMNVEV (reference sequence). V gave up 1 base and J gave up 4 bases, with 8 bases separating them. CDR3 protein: CASSLWVRYNEQFF. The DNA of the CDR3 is TGTGCCAGCAGTTTATGGGTGCGGTACAATGAGCAGTTCTTC.

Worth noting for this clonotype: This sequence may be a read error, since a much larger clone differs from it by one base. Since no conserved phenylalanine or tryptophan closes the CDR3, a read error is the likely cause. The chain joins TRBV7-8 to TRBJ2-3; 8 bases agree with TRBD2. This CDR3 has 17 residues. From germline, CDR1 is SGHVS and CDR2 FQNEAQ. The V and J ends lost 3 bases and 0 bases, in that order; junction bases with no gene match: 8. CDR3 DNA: TGTGCCAGCAGCTTGGGAAGTCGGGGGGGCAGCACAGATACGCAGTATCTT. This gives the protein CASSLGSRGGSTDTQYL.

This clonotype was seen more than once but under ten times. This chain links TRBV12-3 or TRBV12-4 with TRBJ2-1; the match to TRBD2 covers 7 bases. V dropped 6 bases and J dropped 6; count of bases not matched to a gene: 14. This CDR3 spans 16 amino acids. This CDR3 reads CASRPRWGGRGNEQFF. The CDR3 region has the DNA TGTGCCAGCAGACCTAGGTGGGGGGGGAGGGGCAATGAGCAGTTCTTC.

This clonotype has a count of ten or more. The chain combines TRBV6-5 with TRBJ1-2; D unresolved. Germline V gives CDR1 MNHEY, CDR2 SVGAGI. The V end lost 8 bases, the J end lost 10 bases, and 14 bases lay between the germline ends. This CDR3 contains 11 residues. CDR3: CASGPYSPYTF. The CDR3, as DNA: TGTGCCAGCGGCCCTTACAGTCCCTACACCTTC.

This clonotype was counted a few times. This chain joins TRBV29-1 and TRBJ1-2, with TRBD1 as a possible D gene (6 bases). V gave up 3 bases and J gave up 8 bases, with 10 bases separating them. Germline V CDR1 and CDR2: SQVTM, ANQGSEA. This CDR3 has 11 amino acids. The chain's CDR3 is CSVDFGGGYTF. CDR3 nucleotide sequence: TGCAGCGTTGATTTCGGGGGCGGCTACACCTTC.

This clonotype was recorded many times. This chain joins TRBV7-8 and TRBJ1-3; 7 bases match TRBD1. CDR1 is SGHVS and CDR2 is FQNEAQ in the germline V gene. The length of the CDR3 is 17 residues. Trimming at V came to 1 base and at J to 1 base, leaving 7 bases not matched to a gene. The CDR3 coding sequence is TGTGCCAGCAGCTTAGTGGGTACAGGGGTTTCTGGAAACACCATATATTTT. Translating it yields CASSLVGTGVSGNTIYF.

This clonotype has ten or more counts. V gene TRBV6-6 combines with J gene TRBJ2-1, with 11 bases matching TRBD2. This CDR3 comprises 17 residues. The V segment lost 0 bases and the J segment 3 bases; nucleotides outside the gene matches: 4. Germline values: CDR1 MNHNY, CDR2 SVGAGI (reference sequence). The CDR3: CASSYSGSGGVYNEQFF. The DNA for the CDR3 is TGTGCCAGCAGTTACTCCGGTAGCGGGGGGGTCTACAATGAGCAGTTCTTC.

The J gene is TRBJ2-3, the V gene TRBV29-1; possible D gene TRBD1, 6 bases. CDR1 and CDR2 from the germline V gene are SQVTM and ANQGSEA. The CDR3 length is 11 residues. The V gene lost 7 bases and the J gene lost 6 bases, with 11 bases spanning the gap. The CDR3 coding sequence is TGCAGCGCTTACAGGGTTGATACGCAGTATTTT. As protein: CSAYRVDTQYF.